One sample yielded the 3 T cell receptor beta chains listed below, sequenced in a study of cytomegalovirus exposure and HLA in healthy donors (dated by TCRdb to about 2017). Preparation of the library involved the immunoSEQ multiplex PCR assay. For the multiplex PCR, a mixture combining 60 forward primers for TCR Vbeta segments and 13 reverse primers for TCR Jbeta segments was used. The source is immuneACCESS, and TCRdb retained only in-frame sequences with V and J called. Part of the clones is not carried over; for the studies checked, unresolved V genes explain less than half of this, and the remainder is unexplained. The sample table holds 150,000 to 180,000 clones, of which 65% to 80% were seen once. The ten largest make up 2.5% to 3% of the sample. Sequencing input: PBMCs. All receptors derive from a man aged 18 to 30 in good health and CMV-seronegative.

The chain uses TRBV7-9 and TRBJ1-1; 11 positions match TRBD1. Germline CDR1 reads SEHNR; CDR2 reads FQNEAQ (reference sequence). J was trimmed by 3 bases and V by 5 bases; bases with no gene match: 2. The CDR3 runs to 14 residues. The CDR3 is CASSPGQGDTEAFF. For the CDR3, the DNA is TGTGCCAGCAGCCCGGGACAGGGGGACACTGAAGCTTTCTTT.

The V call is TRBV9, the J call TRBJ2-2; D is unresolved. V lost 0 bases and J lost 1, with 4 bases in between. The CDR3 length is 14 residues. Germline CDR1 is SGDLS and CDR2 is YYNGEE. CDR3 in DNA: TGTGCCAGCAGCGTAGACAGGAACACCGGGGAGCTGTTTTTT. Its protein is CASSVDRNTGELFF.

The V and J genes are TRBV2 and TRBJ2-2; TRBD1 aligns across 8 bases. J was trimmed by 6 bases and V by 2 bases; bases with no gene match: 8. The CDR3 runs to 16 residues. CDR1 and CDR2 (germline): SNHLY, FYNNEI. The CDR3 DNA follows: TGTGCCAGCAGTGAATGGATCGGACAGGGTTCCGGGGAGCTGTTTTTT. Its protein product is CASSEWIGQGSGELFF.